The 20 T cell receptor beta chains given below trace back to one sample, sequenced in a study of blood T cell repertoires in COVID-19. Profiled with immunoSEQ multiplex PCR; TCRdb holds only in-frame clones, not every one. The profile covers more than 110,000 clones, with about four fifths appearing a single time and under 4.5% taken by the ten largest. The sequencing input was peripheral blood. Every receptor here comes from a woman aged 60-75 years with acute or convalescent COVID-19.

J is TRBJ2-5 and V is TRBV24-1; D may be TRBD1 (5 bases). Germline CDR1 reads KGHDR; CDR2 reads SFDVKD. Trimming pared 3 bases from V and 5 bases from J, leaving 15 bases between. The CDR3 length is 15 residues. The CDR3 DNA reads TGTGCCACCAGTGATCCAGGGCCCGGCAGGGAGACCCAGTACTTC. Translated, it gives CATSDPGPGRETQYF.

The chain joins TRBV18 to TRBJ2-7, with D possibly matching TRBD1 (8 bases). With 6 bases removed from V and 5 bases from J, the gap between germline ends came to 23 bases. Germline CDR1 and CDR2: KGHSH and LQKENI. The CDR3 has 16 amino acids. The CDR3 sequence is CASSPAGDRLFHEQYF. The DNA for the CDR3 is TGTGCCAGCTCCCCCGCGGGGGACAGGTTGTTCCACGAGCAGTACTTC.

The V and J genes are TRBV19 and TRBJ2-2; D is perhaps TRBD2 (6 bases). V was clipped by 5 bases and J by 4 bases, with 17 bases between them. Per the germline V gene, CDR1 is LNHDA and CDR2 is SQIVND (reference sequence). The CDR3 has 16 residues. CDR3 region: CASSLLGGTFTGELFF. The CDR3 bases are TGTGCCAGTAGTCTACTCGGGGGTACTTTCACCGGGGAGCTGTTTTTT. The full variable domain, with the rest looked up from reference TRBV19 and TRBJ2-2, is DGGITQSPKYLFRKEGQNVTLSCEQNLNHDAMYWYRQDPGQGLRLIYYSQIVNDFQKGDIAEGYSVSREKKESFPLTVTSAQKNPTAFYLCASSLLGGTFTGELFFGEGSRLTVL.

In this sample, this clone turned up once. J is TRBJ1-5 and V is TRBV4-1; 7 nucleotides match TRBD1. This CDR3 comprises 15 residues. CDR1 is MGHRA, CDR2 YSYEKL, per germline. Trimming cost V 1 base and J 4 bases; bases outside gene matches: 4. CDR3 coding DNA: TGCGCCAGCAGCCAAGTAGGGGGCGGGAATCAGCCCCAGCATTTT. Translating gives CASSQVGGGNQPQHF.

The J gene is TRBJ2-4, the V gene TRBV3-1 (or the pseudogene TRBV3-2); D unresolved. The CDR3 consists of 13 residues. V was trimmed by 0 bases and J by 4 bases, leaving 4 bases between them. Germline CDR1 reads LGHDT; CDR2 reads YNNKEL (reference sequence). The CDR3 region is CASSQDPKNIQYF. Written as DNA, the CDR3 is TGTGCCAGCAGCCAAGATCCTAAAAACATTCAGTACTTC.

V and J are TRBV18 and TRBJ2-3; 9 bases are shared with TRBD1. The CDR3 has 18 residues. V was pared by 3 bases and J by 2 bases, with 12 bases of the junction left unmatched. Germline V gene sequence: CDR1 KGHSH, CDR2 LQKENI. The CDR3 coding sequence is TGTGCCAGCTCACCGCTCCCGTCCGGGACAGGGCCCACAGATACGCAGTATTTT. It yields the protein CASSPLPSGTGPTDTQYF.

The rearrangement links TRBV5-1 to TRBJ1-6, with D perhaps TRBD1 (6 bases). CDR1 SGHRS and CDR2 YFSETQ come from the germline V gene. V lost 0 bases and J lost 0, with 13 bases in between. The length of the CDR3 is 18 residues. The CDR3 nucleotides are TGCGCCAGCAGCTTGGGGGAACAGGGCAGCTCCTATAATTCACCCCTCCACTTT. It is translated as CASSLGEQGSSYNSPLHF.

The J gene is TRBJ2-2, the V gene TRBV25-1; a weak D match, TRBD1 (5 bases). The V gene's germline CDR1 is MGHDK and CDR2 SYGVNS. With 6 bases removed from V and 0 bases from J, the gap between germline ends came to 11 bases. The CDR3 covers 15 residues. Here the CDR3 reads CASRAGFSNTGELFF. Here the CDR3 DNA reads TGTGCCAGCAGAGCAGGGTTTTCGAACACCGGGGAGCTGTTTTTT.

The chain recombines TRBV2 with TRBJ2-1, with unresolved D. This CDR3 has 11 residues. CDR1 is SNHLY and CDR2 is FYNNEI in the germline V gene. V shed 7 bases and J shed 6 bases, with 7 bases lying between them. The CDR3 coding sequence is TGTGCCAGCACGTCTATCAATGAGCAGTTCTTC. Translating it yields CASTSINEQFF.

V and J are TRBV6-1 and TRBJ2-1, with 10 nucleotides matching TRBD1. Germline trimming cut 1 base from V and 6 bases from J; bases unmatched to any gene: 3. This CDR3 region has 15 residues. Germline CDR1 and CDR2: MNHNS and SASEGT. CDR3 nucleotide sequence: TGTGCCAGCAGTGAAGGACAGGGGGCGAGCAATGAGCAGTTCTTC. Translating it yields CASSEGQGASNEQFF.

The chain recombines TRBV28 with TRBJ1-5; D not resolved. V lost 3 bases and J lost 1, with 7 bases in between. CDR3 length: 14 amino acids. The V gene's germline CDR1 is MDHEN and CDR2 SYDVKM. Here the CDR3 DNA reads TGTGCCAGCAGTTTCCTTAAAAGCAATCAGCCCCAGCATTTT. It codes for CASSFLKSNQPQHF.

The V call is TRBV30, the J call TRBJ1-1; D uncertain. Trimming shortened V by 0 bases and J by 6 bases, and 8 bases separated the two germline ends. This CDR3 is 12 amino acids long. The V gene's germline CDR1 is GTSNPN and CDR2 SVGIG (reference sequence). The CDR3 loop is CAWSVVRSEAFF. For the CDR3, the DNA is TGTGCCTGGAGTGTAGTCCGGTCTGAAGCTTTCTTT.

The chain's CDR3 is CASSSQGQETQYF. CDR3 DNA: TGTGCCAGCAGTTCACAGGGGCAAGAGACCCAGTACTTC. The rearrangement links TRBV27 to TRBJ2-5, with 7 bases fitting TRBD1. The CDR3 is made up of 13 amino acids. Per germline, CDR1 MNHEY and CDR2 SMNVEV (reference sequence). V lost 4 bases to trimming and J lost 2 bases; unmatched junction nucleotides: 1.

The chain uses TRBV11-2 and TRBJ2-7; possible D gene TRBD2, 5 bases. The V end lost 4 bases, the J end lost 1 base, and 17 bases lay between the germline ends. The length of the CDR3 is 16 residues. Germline assignment: CDR1 SGHAT and CDR2 FQNNGV. This CDR3 reads CASSSPSHSGSYEQYF. The DNA of the CDR3 is TGTGCCAGCAGCTCACCCTCACACTCGGGGTCCTACGAGCAGTACTTC.

V usage is TRBV6-5 and J usage is TRBJ2-3; perhaps TRBD2 as D (6 bases). V lost 6 bases to trimming and J lost 0 bases, with 13 bases between them. The CDR3 has 15 residues. Germline CDR1 reads MNHEY; CDR2 reads SVGAGI. CDR3 nucleotides: TGTGCCAGCAGCCTGCTAGCGCCGAGCACAGATACGCAGTATTTT. Protein: CASSLLAPSTDTQYF.

The J gene is TRBJ2-7, the V gene TRBV5-1; a weak D match, TRBD1 (7 bases). This CDR3 region has 12 residues. V was clipped by 4 bases and J by 7 bases, with 12 bases between them. Germline CDR1 SGHRS, CDR2 YFSETQ. The CDR3 sequence: CASSMTGREQYF. The CDR3 DNA reads TGCGCCAGCAGCATGACAGGGAGGGAGCAGTACTTC.

The chain is built from TRBV15 and TRBJ2-3, with TRBD2 matching over 9 bases. This CDR3 region has 18 residues. The J segment lost 4 bases and the V segment lost 0 bases, leaving 11 bases of the junction unmatched. Germline V gene sequence: CDR1 LNHNV, CDR2 YYDKDF (reference sequence). The CDR3 sequence is CATSRDPAGTSSADTQYF. DNA for the CDR3: TGTGCCACCAGCAGAGACCCCGCCGGGACTAGCTCCGCAGATACGCAGTATTTT.

This clone was counted a single time. V usage is TRBV24-1 and J usage is TRBJ2-5; tentatively, D is TRBD2 (5 bases). Trimming pared 3 bases from V and 1 base from J, leaving 11 bases between. The length of the CDR3 is 15 residues. Germline V CDR1 and CDR2: KGHDR, SFDVKD. The DNA for the CDR3 is TGTGCCACCAGTGATAAGACTACCTCCCAAGAGACCCAGTACTTC. Protein sequence: CATSDKTTSQETQYF.

The genes are TRBV6-4 and TRBJ1-5; the match to TRBD1 covers 11 bases. CDR3 length: 16 residues. Germline CDR1 is MRHNA and CDR2 is SNTAGT. The ends lost 7 bases at V and 4 bases at J; junction bases unmatched: 9. DNA of the CDR3: TGTGCCAGCATCGCCGGGACAGGGGGTTTAAATCAGCCCCAGCATTTT. It is translated as CASIAGTGGLNQPQHF.

The rearrangement joins TRBV28 to TRBJ2-5; 10 bases align to TRBD2. The J segment lost 6 bases and the V segment lost 3 bases, leaving 4 bases of the junction unmatched. The V gene's germline CDR1 is MDHEN and CDR2 SYDVKM. The CDR3 loop spans 14 amino acids. CDR3 sequence reads: CASSFASGRQTQYF. The DNA of the CDR3 is TGTGCCAGCAGTTTCGCTAGCGGGAGACAGACCCAGTACTTC.